This T cell receptor (beta chain) comes out of a study of blood T cell repertoires in COVID-19. For the study at large: Sites in the United States, Italy and Spain provided acute and convalescent COVID-19 samples. Sources were T cells, B-cell-depleted T cells, or PBMCs; the material itself was cDNA or gDNA.

Per the authors' pipeline: Amplification of reference gene primers was used by the study to estimate nucleated cell counts. Generated by immunoSEQ multiplex PCR, the TCRdb table keeps only in-frame clones and is missing some. That table supplies the V and J calls and clone size; D and trimming were determined from the DNA. Of fewer than 700,000 clones detected, about 89% appear once; the ten largest clones hold less than 9.5%. Germline V gene data show CDR1 as SGHNT and CDR2 as YENEEA. V gave up 0 bases and J gave up 6 bases, with 5 bases separating them. The CDR3 loop spans 13 amino acids. Specimen: peripheral blood. The gene calls are TRBV11-3 and TRBJ2-2; D is undetermined. This TCR came from a woman in her forties or fifties with COVID-19, enrolled during active disease. The CDR3 loop reads CASSLDRPGELFF. CDR3 DNA: TGTGCCAGCAGCTTAGACAGGCCCGGGGAGCTGTTTTTT.